The rows below give T cell receptor beta chains drawn from one sample of a study of prognosis after radiotherapy for stage I lung cancer. One entry per CDR3 protein results from TCRdb running MiXCR on the multiplex PCR reads. The sample yields nearly 25,000 distinct CDR3 sequences, 35% to 40% seen once. The specimen comprised PBMCs, sampled before or after stereotactic body radiation therapy (not recorded which). The receptor set was obtained from a donor older than 45 with non-small cell lung cancer. CDR3s include the opening cysteine and the closing phenylalanine or tryptophan.

>TRBJ2-6|TRBV12-3/TRBV12-4
CASSLAGLGHPLSGANVLTF
>TRBJ2-7|TRBV29-1
CSVEGVYEQYF
>TRBJ2-2|TRBV12-3/TRBV12-4
CESSLSGGPTGELFF
>TRBJ2-3|TRBV12-3/TRBV12-4
CASSKDTPRGDTQYF
>TRBJ2-2|TRBV20-1
CSAREPTGGTGELFF
>TRBJ2-1|TRBV7-3
CASSLTGLNEQFF
>TRBJ2-7|TRBV5-4
CASSSFRVQREQYF
>TRBJ1-3|TRBV29-1
CSVDTSGNTIYF
>TRBJ1-2|TRBV6-5
CAISKITQGSYGYTF
>TRBJ1-3|TRBV6-1
CASNPDNSGNTIYF
>TRBJ1-1|TRBV7-8
CASSLRVGSEAFF
>TRBJ2-7|TRBV20-1
CSARWDGFEQYF
>TRBJ2-7|TRBV19
CASSIVASETYEQYF
>TRBJ1-3|TRBV7-8
CAISRTGSGNTIYF
>TRBJ2-1|TRBV7-3
CASSLGLAGGAFSYNEQFF
>TRBJ2-7|TRBV12-3/TRBV12-4
CASSLVWRTSGSGSYEQYF
>TRBJ2-7|TRBV28
CASTPPGTPFDEQYF
>TRBJ1-2|TRBV5-1
CASSLAEGVYGYTF
>TRBJ2-7|TRBV6-1
CASSEGQGGSYEQYF
>TRBJ2-7|TRBV7-9
CASMMGQGSHEQYF
>TRBJ1-1|TRBV12-5
CASGSGYPEAFF
>TRBJ1-1|TRBV27
CASRPGQGETEAFF
>TRBJ2-3|TRBV7-2
CASSPLAGAGTDTQYF
>TRBJ2-3|TRBV12-3/TRBV12-4
CASSFTASGGTQYF
>TRBJ1-4|TRBV2
CASSPGTNEKLFF
>TRBJ1-1|TRBV24-1
CATSEPGRSEAFF
>TRBJ1-4|TRBV7-2
CASSLVGQGFEKLFF
>TRBJ2-3|TRBV5-1
CASSLASPDTQYF
>TRBJ2-1|TRBV19
CASSSIRESGRDDLFF
>TRBJ1-4|TRBV10-3
CAISPRMNEKLFF
>TRBJ1-4|TRBV6-1
CASSRGPTLTNEKLFF
>TRBJ1-6|TRBV27
CASRIGTGSSPLHF
>TRBJ1-3|TRBV6-1
CASSPGTGGKSSGNTIYF
>TRBJ2-5|TRBV7-2
CASSLGQGKYF
>TRBJ2-2|TRBV6-5
CASSYAWGWDTGELFF
>TRBJ2-7|TRBV5-4
CASSSYTSGRDATYEQYF
>TRBJ2-3|TRBV9
CASSVGHLLNTDTQYF
>TRBJ2-2|TRBV5-1
CASSPQVGHTGELFF
>TRBJ1-6|TRBV28
CASRARQGAINSPLHF
>TRBJ2-5|TRBV12-3/TRBV12-4
CASSSRLRWNQETQYF
>TRBJ2-6|TRBV7-2
CASILTVGAGANVLTF
>TRBJ2-2|TRBV5-6
CASSSLIGELFF
>TRBJ1-1|TRBV6-1
CASSRWTGGRTEAFF
>TRBJ2-7|TRBV27
CASSLYQGSVYEQYF
>TRBJ1-4|TRBV6-1
CASMKKGSNEKLFF